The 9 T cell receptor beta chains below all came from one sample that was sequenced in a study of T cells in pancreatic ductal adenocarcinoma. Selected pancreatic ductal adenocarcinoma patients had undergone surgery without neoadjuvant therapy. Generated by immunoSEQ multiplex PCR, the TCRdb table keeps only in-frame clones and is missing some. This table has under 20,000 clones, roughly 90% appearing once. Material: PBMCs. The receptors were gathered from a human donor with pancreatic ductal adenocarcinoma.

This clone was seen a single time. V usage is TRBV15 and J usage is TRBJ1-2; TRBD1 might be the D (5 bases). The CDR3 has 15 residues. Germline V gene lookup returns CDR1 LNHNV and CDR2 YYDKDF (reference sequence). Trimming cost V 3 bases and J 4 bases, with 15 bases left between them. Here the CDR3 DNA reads TGTGCCACCAGCAGGACAGTTCTCTCCTCCTATGGCTACACCTTC. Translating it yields CATSRTVLSSYGYTF.

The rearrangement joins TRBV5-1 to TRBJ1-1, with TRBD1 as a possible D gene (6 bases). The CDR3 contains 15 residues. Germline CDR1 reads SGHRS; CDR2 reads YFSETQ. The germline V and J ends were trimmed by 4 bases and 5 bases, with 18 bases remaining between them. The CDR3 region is CASSPTPQGGTEAFF. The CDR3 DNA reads TGCGCCAGCAGCCCCACCCCACAGGGTGGGACTGAAGCTTTCTTT. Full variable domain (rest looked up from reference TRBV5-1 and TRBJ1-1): KAGVTQTPRYLIKTRGQQVTLSCSPISGHRSVSWYQQTPGQGLQFLFEYFSETQRNKGNFPGRFSGRQFSNSRSEMNVSTLELGDSALYLCASSPTPQGGTEAFFGQGTRLTVV.

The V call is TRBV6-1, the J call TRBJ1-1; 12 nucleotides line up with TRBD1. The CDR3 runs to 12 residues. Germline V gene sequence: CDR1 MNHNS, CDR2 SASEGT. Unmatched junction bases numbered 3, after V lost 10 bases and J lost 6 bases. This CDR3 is CAIGTGGPEAFF. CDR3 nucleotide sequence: TGTGCCATCGGGACAGGGGGCCCTGAAGCTTTCTTT.

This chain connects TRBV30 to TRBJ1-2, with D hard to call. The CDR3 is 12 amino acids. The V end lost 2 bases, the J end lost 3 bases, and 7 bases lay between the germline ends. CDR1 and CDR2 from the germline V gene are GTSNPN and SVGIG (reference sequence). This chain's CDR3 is CAWSPGDYGYTF. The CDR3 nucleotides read TGTGCCTGGAGTCCGGGTGACTATGGCTACACCTTC.

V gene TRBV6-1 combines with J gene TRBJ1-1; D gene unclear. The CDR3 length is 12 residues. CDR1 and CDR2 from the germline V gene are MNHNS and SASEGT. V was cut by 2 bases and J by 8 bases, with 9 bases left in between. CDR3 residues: CASSERGQEAFF. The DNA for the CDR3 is TGTGCCAGCAGTGAACGGGGTCAGGAAGCTTTCTTT.

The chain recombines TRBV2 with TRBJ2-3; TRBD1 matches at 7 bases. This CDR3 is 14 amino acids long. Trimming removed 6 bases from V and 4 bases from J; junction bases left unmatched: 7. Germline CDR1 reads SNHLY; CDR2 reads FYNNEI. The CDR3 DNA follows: TGTGCCAGCAGGGGGGACAGCCTTTCAGATACGCAGTATTTT. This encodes CASRGDSLSDTQYF.

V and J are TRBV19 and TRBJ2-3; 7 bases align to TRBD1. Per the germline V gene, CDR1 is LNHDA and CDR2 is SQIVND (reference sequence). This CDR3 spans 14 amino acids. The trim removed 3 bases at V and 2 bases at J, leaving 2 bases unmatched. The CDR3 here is CASSIGTDTDTQYF. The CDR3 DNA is TGTGCCAGTAGTATTGGGACAGACACAGATACGCAGTATTTT.

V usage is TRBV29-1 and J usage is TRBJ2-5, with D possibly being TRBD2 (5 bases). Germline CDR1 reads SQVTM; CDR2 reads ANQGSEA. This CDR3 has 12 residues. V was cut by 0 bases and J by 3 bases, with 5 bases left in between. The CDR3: CSVEDGKETQYF. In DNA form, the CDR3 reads TGCAGCGTTGAAGACGGGAAAGAGACCCAGTACTTC.

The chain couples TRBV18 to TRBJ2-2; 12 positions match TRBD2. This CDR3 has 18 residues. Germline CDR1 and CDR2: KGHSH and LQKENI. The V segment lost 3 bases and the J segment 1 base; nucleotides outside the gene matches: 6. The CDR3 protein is CASSPLLAGGQNTGELFF. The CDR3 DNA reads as TGTGCCAGCTCACCCCTACTAGCGGGGGGTCAGAACACCGGGGAGCTGTTTTTT.